This T cell receptor beta chain was recovered during a study of cytomegalovirus exposure and HLA in healthy donors. PCR amplification relied on 60 Vbeta primers (plus 13 Jbeta primers). Measured with immunoSEQ multiplex PCR; TCRdb has only the in-frame clones, and not every one. The sample lists 120,000 to 150,000 clones, about four fifths occurring once. This TCR was sampled from a male donor in good health and CMV-seronegative. Material for sequencing was PBMCs.

CDR3 amino acids: CASRLSWGVDRAVRTGELFF. The CDR3 nucleotides read TGTGCCAGCAGGCTCTCATGGGGAGTTGACAGGGCCGTACGGACCGGGGAGCTGTTTTTT. This chain links TRBV2 with TRBJ2-2; 7 nucleotides align to TRBD1. Germline assignment: CDR1 SNHLY and CDR2 FYNNEI. The CDR3 runs 20 residues. The J segment lost 5 bases and the V segment lost 6 bases, leaving 24 bases of the junction unmatched.